These 16 T cell receptor beta chains share one sample of origin, sequenced in a study of OX40 agonist ivuxolimab in advanced cancers. Receptor amplification or capture employed the immunoSEQ multiplex PCR assay. In its TCRdb copy, this immuneACCESS table keeps in-frame sequences only and misses some clones. Where compared with another copy, unresolved V genes explain less than half of these, and the others have no known cause. The sample table holds approximately 45,000 clones, of which nearly 90% were seen once. The ten largest account for about 17% of the sample. Sequencing was performed on CD4+ or CD8+ T cells sorted from blood, taken in a trial of the OX40 agonist ivuxolimab. The source is an adult with an advanced solid tumor such as melanoma, head and neck, liver or kidney cancer.

The chain links TRBV29-1 to TRBJ1-4, with TRBD1 identical over 9 bases. V lost 3 bases, J lost 6 bases, and 5 bases stayed unmatched. This CDR3 contains 14 residues. Germline lookup yields CDR1 SQVTM and CDR2 ANQGSEA. This CDR3 reads CSVELQGADEKLFF. The CDR3 DNA reads TGCAGCGTTGAGCTACAGGGGGCTGATGAAAAACTGTTTTTT. The entire variable domain, with the rest obtained from reference TRBV29-1 and TRBJ1-4, is as follows: SAVISQKPSRDICQRGTSLTIQCQVDSQVTMMFWYRQQPGQSLTLIATANQGSEATYESGFVIDKFPISRPNLTFSTLTVSNMSPEDSSIYLCSVELQGADEKLFFGSGTQLSVL.

The chain joins TRBV5-5 to TRBJ1-4; D possibly corresponds to TRBD1 (5 bases). The CDR3 sequence is 15 residues long. Germline values: CDR1 SGHKS, CDR2 YYEKEE (reference sequence). The ends were cut back, 0 bases at V and 6 bases at J, with 12 bases in the middle. The CDR3 nucleotides read TGTGCCAGCAGCTTGGGTGACAGTTCGTATGAAAAACTGTTTTTT. Translated: CASSLGDSSYEKLFF.

This chain links TRBV4-3 with TRBJ1-2; D gene ambiguous. Per germline, CDR1 LGHNA and CDR2 YSLEER. This CDR3 is built from 15 residues. V was cut by 0 bases and J by 8 bases, with 16 bases left in between. The CDR3 DNA reads TGCGCCAGCAGCCAAGATCCGAGGCCGAAAGTGGGCTACACCTTC. Its protein product is CASSQDPRPKVGYTF.

This sequence joins TRBV7-8 and TRBJ2-2; the D is unclear. V was trimmed by 2 bases and J by 0 bases, leaving 10 bases between them. Germline CDR1 SGHVS, CDR2 FQNEAQ. The CDR3 is 16 amino acids. The DNA of the CDR3 is TGTGCCAGCAGCTTAATTGTGGCTCCGAACACCGGGGAGCTGTTTTTT. It codes for CASSLIVAPNTGELFF.

The chain is built from TRBV13 and TRBJ2-5; 8 bases are a match to TRBD1. CDR3 length equals 14 residues. V lost 6 bases, J lost 4 bases, and 7 bases stayed unmatched. Germline CDR1 PRHDT, CDR2 FYEKMQ (reference sequence). This CDR3 is CASSSGTGGETQYF. CDR3 nucleotides: TGTGCCAGCAGTTCCGGTACAGGGGGAGAGACCCAGTACTTC.

J is TRBJ2-5 and V is TRBV7-3, with D perhaps matching TRBD2 (6 bases). CDR3 length: 14 residues. Germline V gene sequence: CDR1 SGHTA, CDR2 FQGTGA. Deletions cut 2 bases from V and 5 bases from J, with 12 bases between. Here the CDR3 reads CASSLYAGRETQYF. The CDR3 coding sequence is TGTGCCAGCAGCTTATACGCGGGAAGGGAGACCCAGTACTTC.

This chain joins TRBV9 and TRBJ1-1; 8 bases are shared with TRBD1. The CDR3 is made up of 15 amino acids. The V gene end was trimmed by 3 bases and the J gene end by 3 bases; junction bases not matched to a gene: 7. The germline gives CDR1 SGDLS, CDR2 YYNGEE. CDR3 bases: TGTGCCAGCAGCGCCACAGGGGGGGAGTACACTGAAGCTTTCTTT. Amino acid sequence: CASSATGGEYTEAFF.

DNA of the CDR3: TGTGCCAGCAGCTCCCGGACAGGGGAGGGCGAGCAGTACGTC. Translation: CASSSRTGEGEQYV. The V call is TRBV28, the J call TRBJ2-7, with 9 bases identical to TRBD1. From germline, CDR1 is MDHEN and CDR2 SYDVKM. The CDR3 contains 14 residues. V shed 6 bases and J 6 bases; nucleotides not matched to a gene: 9.

The rearrangement uses TRBV29-1 and TRBJ1-2, with TRBD1 matching 8 bases. The germline V gene has CDR1 SQVTM and CDR2 ANQGSEA. V lost 2 bases and J lost 0; bases outside the gene matches: 2. The CDR3 runs to 14 residues. The DNA for the CDR3 is TGCAGCGTTGAATCAGGGGGCTCTAACTATGGCTACACCTTC. It codes for CSVESGGSNYGYTF.

The chain uses TRBV7-2 and TRBJ1-6; D not certain. This CDR3 contains 15 residues. Germline V gene sequence: CDR1 SGHTA, CDR2 FQGNSA. V lost 1 base, J lost 4 bases, and 8 bases lay in between. This chain's CDR3 is CASSLEQNYNSPLHF. CDR3 sequence (DNA): TGTGCCAGCAGCTTAGAACAGAATTATAATTCACCCCTCCACTTT.

The rearrangement uses TRBV5-6 and TRBJ2-1, with 9 nucleotides matching TRBD1. CDR1 is SGHDT and CDR2 is YYEEEE in the germline V gene. The CDR3 has 16 residues. V was pared by 2 bases and J by 7 bases, with 10 bases of the junction left unmatched. This CDR3 is CASSFLGQGTRNEQFF. The CDR3 coding sequence is TGTGCCAGCAGCTTCCTAGGACAGGGGACAAGGAATGAGCAGTTCTTC.

This clone came up a few times. The chain couples TRBV4-2 to TRBJ2-1; 11 bases align to TRBD1. Losses at the gene ends were 0 bases for V and 7 bases for J; bases not matched to a gene: 8. The CDR3 consists of 17 residues. Germline-derived CDR1 and CDR2 are LGHNA and YNFKEQ. Here the CDR3 reads CASSQEPGQGARNEQFF. CDR3 coding DNA: TGTGCCAGCAGCCAAGAACCTGGACAGGGGGCGAGGAATGAGCAGTTCTTC.

This chain's CDR3 is CASSVVAGLTDTQYF. The CDR3 DNA sequence: TGTGCCAGCAGCGTAGTGGCAGGGCTCACAGATACGCAGTATTTT. The genes are TRBV9 and TRBJ2-3; tentative D call: TRBD1 (5 bases). Per the germline V gene, CDR1 is SGDLS and CDR2 is YYNGEE. V lost 0 bases to trimming and J lost 2 bases, with 10 bases between them. The CDR3 is made up of 15 amino acids.

The table lists this clone with a count of one. The chain combines TRBV6-5 with TRBJ1-2, with 8 bases aligning to TRBD1. V shed 5 bases and J 6 bases; nucleotides not matched to a gene: 5. The CDR3 covers 13 residues. CDR1 MNHEY and CDR2 SVGAGI come from the germline V gene. CDR3 loop: CASSKQGGNGYTF. The DNA of the CDR3 is TGTGCCAGCAGTAAACAGGGGGGGAATGGCTACACCTTC.

This clone was seen once. The chain couples TRBV11-2 to TRBJ2-3, with 8 bases identical to TRBD2. V gave up 4 bases and J gave up 4 bases; unmatched junction bases: 10. The CDR3 runs to 16 residues. CDR1 and CDR2 from the germline V gene are SGHAT and FQNNGV. This CDR3 is CASSSPPGGFADTQYF. CDR3 nucleotide sequence: TGTGCCAGCAGCTCCCCGCCGGGGGGGTTTGCAGATACGCAGTATTTT.

CDR3 nucleotides: TGTGCCAGCATTCGGGCTGTTGCAACTAATGAAAAACTGTTTTTT. This gives the protein CASIRAVATNEKLFF. The chain links TRBV2 to TRBJ1-4; D remains ambiguous. Germline lookup yields CDR1 SNHLY and CDR2 FYNNEI. Trimming stripped 7 bases from V and 0 bases from J, with 12 bases between. This CDR3 comprises 15 residues. Based on the CDR3 plus reference TRBV2 and TRBJ1-4, the full variable domain is EPEVTQTPSHQVTQMGQEVILRCVPISNHLYFYWYRQILGQKVEFLVSFYNNEISEKSEIFDDQFSVERPDGSNFTLKIRSTKLEDSAMYFCASIRAVATNEKLFFGSGTQLSVL.